This T cell receptor beta chain was captured in a study of T cells in Graves' hyperthyroidism and ophthalmopathy. Whole-study context: Peripheral blood sampling occurred at initial diagnosis, before any treatment. General study results and limits: Ophthalmopathy was identified by the model a median about 6.4 months ahead of onset.

Amplification of TCR beta CDR3 regions was performed using RNA transcripts as template. HTBI primers were used for first-round RT-PCR of the TCR CDR3. TCRdb independently ran MiXCR on the multiplex PCR reads; one entry per CDR3 protein. The data hold a few hundred thousand distinct CDR3 sequences, with over 13% observed a single time. The CDR3 spans 14 residues. V was trimmed by 7 bases and J by 4 bases, leaving 17 bases between them. The V gene's germline CDR1 is MDHEN and CDR2 SYDVKM. This clonotype was observed many times. The target antigen is unknown. The source of this sequence is a woman under 30 with Graves' hyperthyroidism. The V call is TRBV28, the J call TRBJ2-7; possible D gene TRBD1, 7 bases. Source material: blood. CDR3 nucleotides: TGTGCCAGCATGGGCGGGGACAGACCTTACGAGCAGTACGTC. This translates into CASMGGDRPYEQYV.